The rows below give T cell receptor beta chains drawn from one sample of a study of T cell responses to AZD1222 COVID-19 vaccine. The method was immunoSEQ multiplex PCR; TCRdb's version includes in-frame clones alone and lacks a portion of them. The table records some 150,000 clones, 80% to 95% of them present only once. The sample was peripheral blood, taken on day 0 of MenACWY control vaccination. The source of these receptors is an adult in good health. CDR3s include the opening cysteine and the closing phenylalanine or tryptophan. A D gene is named only where the DNA matches it firmly. The size field is filled for only some rows; it gives once, few, many or a size class.

abundance,d_gene,j_gene,v_gene,CDR3aa,CDR3nt
NA,NA,TRBJ1-2,TRBV20-1,CSASFSLNYGYTF,TGCAGTGCTAGTTTTTCCCTTAACTATGGCTACACCTTC
NA,TRBD2,TRBJ2-7,TRBV7-3,CASSLFGGISEQYF,TGTGCCAGCAGCTTATTCGGGGGGATCTCCGAGCAGTACTTC
NA,NA,TRBJ1-1,TRBV5-1,CASSLGGVDLGTEAFF,TGCGCCAGCAGCTTGGGTGGGGTAGATCTGGGCACTGAAGCTTTCTTT
NA,NA,TRBJ1-2,TRBV30,CAANYIGAYGYTF,TGTGCCGCAAACTATATCGGGGCCTATGGCTACACCTTC
NA,TRBD2,TRBJ2-3,TRBV6-5,CASSYSTSGRSSF,TGTGCCAGCAGTTACTCGACTAGCGGGAGATCCTCTTTT
NA,NA,TRBJ2-3,TRBV5-1,CASSLNPTGLADTQYF,TGCGCCAGCAGCTTGAACCCCACGGGGTTAGCAGATACGCAGTATTTT
NA,NA,TRBJ2-6,TRBV27,CASGGMLGANVLTF,TGTGCGTCCGGAGGGATGCTTGGGGCCAACGTCCTGACTTTC
NA,NA,TRBJ1-6,TRBV29-1,CSVEDLRGSGAPLHF,TGCAGCGTTGAAGACCTACGAGGGTCTGGGGCACCCCTCCACTTT
NA,TRBD2,TRBJ2-3,TRBV7-6,CASSKGLARSSDTQYF,TGTGCCAGCAGCAAGGGACTAGCGAGAAGTTCAGATACGCAGTATTTT
NA,NA,TRBJ1-5,TRBV7-2,CASSLAHDQPQHF,TGTGCCAGCAGCTTAGCTCATGATCAGCCCCAGCATTTT
NA,NA,TRBJ1-2,TRBV2,CASSVDPSGGYTF,TGTGCCAGCAGTGTTGACCCCAGCGGGGGCTACACCTTC
NA,TRBD1,TRBJ1-4,TRBV5-1,CASSLNRGTNEKLFF,TGCGCCAGCAGCTTGAACAGGGGGACAAATGAAAAACTGTTTTTT
NA,TRBD1,TRBJ1-6,TRBV9,CASSLSTGNVSPLHF,TGTGCCAGCAGCCTGTCGACAGGGAACGTCTCACCCCTCCACTTT
once,TRBD1,TRBJ2-7,TRBV6-6,CASSNLGTGYEQYF,TGTGCCAGCAGTAACCTTGGGACAGGCTACGAGCAGTACTTC
NA,TRBD1,TRBJ1-2,TRBV27,CASSGIRGPKRGYTF,TGTGCCAGCAGTGGAATCAGGGGGCCCAAGCGGGGCTACACCTTC
NA,TRBD1,TRBJ1-5,TRBV3-1/TRBV3-2,CASSQGQGEIQPQHF,TGTGCCAGCAGTCAGGGACAGGGGGAGATCCAGCCCCAGCATTTT
NA,NA,TRBJ1-2,TRBV6-5,CASSPRGRGDGYTF,TGTGCCAGCAGTCCAAGGGGCAGGGGCGATGGCTACACCTTC
NA,NA,TRBJ1-2,TRBV4-3,CASSQDRGGRSGYTF,TGCGCCAGCAGCCAAGATCGAGGGGGGCGAAGTGGCTACACCTTC
NA,NA,TRBJ1-2,TRBV5-1,CASSLGPATSYGYTF,TGCGCCAGCAGCTTGGGACCTGCTACCTCGTATGGCTACACCTTC
NA,NA,TRBJ1-5,TRBV18,CASSPGQAAGPNQPQHF,TGTGCCAGCTCCCCGGGGCAGGCGGCGGGCCCCAATCAGCCCCAGCATTTT
NA,NA,TRBJ1-2,TRBV19,CASSIKGVLGGYTF,TGTGCCAGTAGTATAAAGGGCGTCCTAGGAGGCTACACCTTC
NA,TRBD2,TRBJ2-2,TRBV29-1,CSVRTSNTGELFF,TGCAGCGTTAGGACTAGCAACACCGGGGAGCTGTTTTTT
NA,TRBD2,TRBJ2-1,TRBV5-4,CASSLGSGVYNEQFF,TGTGCCAGCAGCTTGGGTAGCGGGGTTTACAATGAGCAGTTCTTC
NA,TRBD1,TRBJ2-5,TRBV30,CASGQAQETQYF,TGTGCCTCCGGACAGGCGCAAGAGACCCAGTACTTC
NA,TRBD1,TRBJ2-1,TRBV7-2,CASSWDRRSYNEQFF,TGTGCCAGCAGCTGGGACAGGAGGTCCTACAATGAGCAGTTCTTC
NA,TRBD1,TRBJ1-2,TRBV4-1,CASSTPGQGTYGYTF,TGCGCCAGCAGCACTCCGGGACAGGGGACCTATGGCTACACCTTC
NA,NA,TRBJ2-7,TRBV7-2,CASTPGATSYEQYF,TGTGCCAGCACCCCTGGGGCAACCTCCTACGAGCAGTACTTC
NA,NA,TRBJ1-2,TRBV9,CASSVGGGPSYGYTF,TGTGCCAGCAGCGTAGGTGGGGGGCCCTCCTATGGCTACACCTTC
once,NA,TRBJ2-1,TRBV19,CASSVDRSSYNEQFF,TGTGCCAGTAGTGTAGACAGGAGCTCCTACAATGAGCAGTTCTTC